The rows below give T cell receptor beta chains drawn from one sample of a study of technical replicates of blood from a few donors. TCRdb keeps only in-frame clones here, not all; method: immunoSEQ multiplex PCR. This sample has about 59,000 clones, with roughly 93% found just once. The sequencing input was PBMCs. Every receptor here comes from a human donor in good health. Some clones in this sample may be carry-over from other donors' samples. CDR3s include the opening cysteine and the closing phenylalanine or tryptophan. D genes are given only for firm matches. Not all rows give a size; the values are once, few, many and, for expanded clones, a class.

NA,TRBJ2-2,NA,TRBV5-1,CASSLGQPSFGELFF,TGCGCCAGCAGCTTAGGCCAGCCTAGCTTCGGGGAGCTGTTTTTT
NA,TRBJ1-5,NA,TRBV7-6,CASSPQGSDQPQHF,TGTGCCAGCAGCCCGCAGGGGTCAGATCAGCCCCAGCATTTT
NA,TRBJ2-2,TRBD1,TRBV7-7,CASSDTEDRGDTGELFF,TGTGCCAGCAGCGACACCGAGGACAGGGGGGACACCGGGGAGCTGTTTTTT
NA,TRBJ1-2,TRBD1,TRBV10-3,CAISETLQGISYGYTF,TGTGCCATCAGTGAGACACTACAGGGGATCTCCTATGGCTACACCTTC
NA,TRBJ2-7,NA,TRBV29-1,CSVQTNSYEQYF,TGCAGCGTGCAGACTAACTCCTACGAGCAGTACTTC
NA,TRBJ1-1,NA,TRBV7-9,CASSGRDEAFF,TGTGCCAGCAGTGGGAGGGATGAAGCTTTCTTT
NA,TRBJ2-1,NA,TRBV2,CASSDRVSYYNEQFF,TGTGCCAGCAGTGACAGGGTCAGCTACTACAATGAGCAGTTCTTC
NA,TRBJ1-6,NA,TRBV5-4,CASSRRQNNSPLHF,TGTGCCAGCAGCCGTCGACAGAATAATTCACCCCTCCACTTT
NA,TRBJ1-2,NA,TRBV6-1,CASSELDRGYGYTF,TGTGCCAGCAGTGAATTAGACAGAGGCTATGGCTACACCTTC
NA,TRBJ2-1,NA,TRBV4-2,CASSQDIGGSAYNEQFF,TGTGCCAGCAGCCAAGATATTGGGGGGTCGGCCTACAATGAGCAGTTCTTC
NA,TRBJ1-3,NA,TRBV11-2,CASSSSTVAYTIYF,TGTGCCAGCAGCTCTTCGACAGTTGCGTACACCATATATTTT
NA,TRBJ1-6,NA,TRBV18,CASSSAGYGNSPLHF,TGTGCCAGCTCATCGGCGGGGTATGGGAATTCACCCCTCCACTTT
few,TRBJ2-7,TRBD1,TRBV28,CASGSPGTGTNEQYF,TGTGCCAGCGGGTCCCCCGGGACAGGGACGAACGAGCAGTACTTC
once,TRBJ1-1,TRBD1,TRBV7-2,CASSRQGALTEAFF,TGTGCCAGCAGCCGACAGGGGGCTCTCACTGAAGCTTTCTTT
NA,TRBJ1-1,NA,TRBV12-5,CASGLGTANTEAFF,TGTGCTAGTGGTTTGGGGACAGCGAACACTGAAGCTTTCTTT
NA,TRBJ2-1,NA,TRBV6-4,CATSGSPSWNEQFF,TGTGCCACCTCCGGGTCTCCCTCTTGGAATGAGCAGTTCTTC
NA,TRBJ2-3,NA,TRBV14,CASSQGPRHTQYF,TGTGCCAGCAGCCAAGGTCCGAGGCATACGCAGTATTTT
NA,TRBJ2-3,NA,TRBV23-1,CASRRWIGGSNTDTQYF,TGCGCCAGCAGGCGCTGGATTGGAGGGTCAAACACAGATACGCAGTATTTT
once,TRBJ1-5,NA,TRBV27,CASSSLRGQGNQPQHF,TGTGCCAGCAGCTCTCTTAGGGGACAAGGCAATCAGCCCCAGCATTTT
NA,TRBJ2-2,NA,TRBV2,CASSALTGQITGELFF,TGTGCCAGCAGTGCCCTTACCGGACAGATCACCGGGGAGCTGTTTTTT
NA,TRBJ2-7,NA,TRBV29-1,CSVEGAAGSYEQYF,TGCAGCGTTGAAGGTGCGGCGGGCTCCTACGAGCAGTACTTC
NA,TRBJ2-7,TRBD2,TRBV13,CASSLRTSGRHEQYF,TGTGCCAGCAGTTTAAGGACTAGCGGGAGGCACGAGCAGTACTTC
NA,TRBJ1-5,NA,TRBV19,CASRTGGAGDQPQHF,TGTGCCAGTAGGACGGGGGGGGCCGGAGATCAGCCCCAGCATTTT
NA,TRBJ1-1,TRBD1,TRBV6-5,CASSYSTGQGTEAFF,TGTGCCAGCAGTTACTCGACGGGACAGGGGACTGAAGCTTTCTTT
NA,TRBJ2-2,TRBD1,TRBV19,CASRESGQSNTGELFF,TGTGCCAGTAGAGAATCGGGACAGTCGAACACCGGGGAGCTGTTTTTT
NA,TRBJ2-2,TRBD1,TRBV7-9,CASSQQGAQSTGELFF,TGTGCCAGCAGCCAACAGGGGGCGCAGAGCACCGGGGAGCTGTTTTTT
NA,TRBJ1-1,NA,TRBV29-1,CSVGLEGMQGTEAFF,TGCAGCGTTGGTCTCGAAGGGATGCAGGGCACTGAAGCTTTCTTT
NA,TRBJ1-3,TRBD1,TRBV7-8,CASSLNWRQGYGNTIYF,TGTGCCAGCAGCTTAAATTGGCGACAGGGCTATGGAAACACCATATATTTT